These T cell receptor beta chains were read from a single sample in a study of blood T cell repertoires in COVID-19. The table came from immunoSEQ multiplex PCR; TCRdb's copy has only in-frame clones and leaves some out. This table holds about 80,000 clones, around 83% found once. Sequencing was done on a sample of peripheral blood. The receptors here all came from a woman aged 70-85 years with acute or convalescent COVID-19. CDR3s include the opening cysteine and the closing phenylalanine or tryptophan. A D gene is named only where the DNA matches it firmly. The size entry is marked missing in some rows and otherwise reads once, few, many or a size class.

>14|-|TRBJ2-5|-|TRBV10-1
CASSGPISGETQYF
TGCGCCAGCAGCGGCCCGATTTCGGGAGAGACCCAGTACTTC
>11|TRBD1|TRBJ1-1|-|TRBV6-5
CASHRGEAAFF
TGTGCCAGTCACAGGGGAGAAGCAGCTTTCTTT
>12|-|TRBJ2-5|-|TRBV18
CASSSGKETQYF
TGTGCCAGCTCTTCGGGGAAAGAGACCCAGTACTTC
>13|-|TRBJ2-5|-|TRBV7-8
CASSLARQETQYF
TGTGCCAGCAGCTTAGCCAGACAAGAGACCCAGTACTTC
>14|TRBD2|TRBJ2-7|-|TRBV2
CASTKTGGAVEQYF
TGTGCCAGCACGAAGACGGGAGGGGCGGTCGAGCAGTACTTC
>15|TRBD1|TRBJ1-4|once|TRBV6-6
CASSYAGTGGEKLFF
TGTGCCAGCAGTTATGCCGGGACAGGGGGTGAAAAACTGTTTTTT
>13|-|TRBJ1-2|-|TRBV5-1
CASSPREDYGYTF
TGCGCCAGCAGCCCCAGGGAGGACTATGGCTACACCTTC
>14|-|TRBJ1-5|-|TRBV19
CASSIQGRGQPQHF
TGTGCCAGTAGTATTCAGGGGAGAGGGCAGCCCCAGCATTTT
>17|-|TRBJ1-1|many|TRBV3-1/TRBV3-2
CASSPSAGTRSDGRAFF
TGTGCCAGCAGCCCTTCTGCCGGGACTCGGTCCGACGGTAGAGCTTTCTTT
>12|TRBD1|TRBJ1-2|-|TRBV6-5
CASRDRAYGYTF
TGTGCCAGCAGGGACAGGGCTTACGGCTACACCTTC
>15|TRBD1|TRBJ1-1|-|TRBV27
CASSWTGGTNTEAFF
TGTGCCAGCAGTTGGACAGGGGGAACGAACACTGAAGCTTTCTTT
>20|TRBD2|TRBJ2-3|few|TRBV3-1/TRBV3-2
CASSHTRTSGRATHTDTQYF
TGTGCCAGCAGCCATACTAGGACTAGCGGGAGGGCCACACACACAGATACGCAGTATTTT
>13|-|TRBJ2-3|once|TRBV24-1
CATSEANTDTQYF
TGTGCCACCAGTGAAGCAAACACAGATACGCAGTATTTT
>15|TRBD1|TRBJ2-2|-|TRBV10-2
CASRAGQDNTGELFF
TGCGCCAGCAGAGCTGGACAGGACAACACCGGGGAGCTGTTTTTT
>11|-|TRBJ1-2|-|TRBV2
CASTRGYGYTF
TGTGCCAGCACCCGGGGGTATGGCTACACCTTC
>16|TRBD2|TRBJ2-5|-|TRBV24-1
CATSALTSGVQETQYF
TGTGCCACCAGTGCTTTGACTAGCGGGGTCCAAGAGACCCAGTACTTC
>14|-|TRBJ1-5|-|TRBV19
CASGQPYSNQPQHF
TGTGCCAGTGGACAGCCCTATAGCAATCAGCCCCAGCATTTT
>15|TRBD2|TRBJ2-1|-|TRBV5-5
CASSLDRTRVAEQFF
TGTGCCAGCAGCTTGGATCGGACTAGGGTCGCCGAGCAGTTCTTC
>15|-|TRBJ2-3|-|TRBV5-5
CASSLLSEVTDTQYF
TGTGCCAGCTCCCTCCTTAGCGAGGTCACAGATACGCAGTATTTT